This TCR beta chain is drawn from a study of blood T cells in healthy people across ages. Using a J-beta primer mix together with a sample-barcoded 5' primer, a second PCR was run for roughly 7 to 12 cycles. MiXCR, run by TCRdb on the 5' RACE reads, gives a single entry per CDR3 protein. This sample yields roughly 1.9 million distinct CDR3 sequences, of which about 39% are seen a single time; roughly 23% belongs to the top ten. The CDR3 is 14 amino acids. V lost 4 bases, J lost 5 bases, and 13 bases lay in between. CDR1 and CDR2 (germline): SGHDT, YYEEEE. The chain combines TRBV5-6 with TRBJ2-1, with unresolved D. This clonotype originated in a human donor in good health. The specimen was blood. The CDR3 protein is CASSHSNRDNEQFF. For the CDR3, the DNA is TGTGCCAGCAGCCACAGTAACCGAGACAATGAGCAGTTCTTC.